These T cell receptor beta chains were read from a single sample in a study of tissue T cells after allogeneic stem cell transplantation. The data were produced by immunoSEQ multiplex PCR, yet TCRdb's version contains in-frame clones alone and is incomplete. The data contain approximately 6,100 clones, 63% of them singletons. The sequenced sample was duodenum tissue, obtained at autopsy. These receptors originate from a woman aged 18-49 years with breast cancer. Each CDR3 is given without its conserved first and last residue. The D gene is left open where the match is weak.

TRBD1	TRBV6-5	TRBJ1-4	ASRDPGTVEKLF
.	TRBV19	TRBJ2-6	ASSPTPMDLAGANVLT
.	TRBV6-2/TRBV6-3	TRBJ1-5	ASSYTGEARPQH
.	TRBV7-2	TRBJ1-5	ASSFYRAQPQH
TRBD2	TRBV7-2	TRBJ2-3	ASSWRGGTTDTQY
TRBD2	TRBV4-1	TRBJ2-3	ASSQDLIRGDLYTDTQY
.	TRBV11-1	TRBJ2-1	ASSRTSLGNEQF
.	TRBV19	TRBJ2-3	ASSRHPPPDTQY
.	TRBV28	TRBJ1-1	ASSLHESNTEAF
.	TRBV12-3/TRBV12-4	TRBJ2-1	ASSFFREQF
.	TRBV2	TRBJ2-1	ASSDLGGNEQF
.	TRBV4-2	TRBJ2-7	ASSQAGRQDEQY